This T cell receptor beta chain is drawn from a study of T cells in Graves' hyperthyroidism and ophthalmopathy. Across the study: Specimen type is peripheral blood, collected at initial diagnosis prior to any treatment. Notes on the study in general: Ophthalmopathy was distinguished from stable hyperthyroidism by 13 V-J signatures. Blood also contained most expanded thyroid clonotypes above 0.001.

On the basis of clinical symptoms, serum thyroxine and TRAb, thyroid ultrasound and orbital computed tomography, diagnoses were made. This CDR3 is 15 amino acids long. Germline V gene lookup returns CDR1 DFQATT and CDR2 SNEGSKA (reference sequence). V was clipped by 5 bases and J by 9 bases; unmatched bases: 13. In regard to this clonotype: Its antigen remains unidentified. A much larger clonotype is one base distant, so this may be a read error.

The CDR3 regions of TCR beta were amplified from RNA transcripts. First-round RT-PCR of the TCR CDR3 relied on the HTBI primer set. TCRdb re-called the multiplex PCR reads through MiXCR, storing one row per CDR3 protein. This table has over 500,000 distinct CDR3 sequences, around 15% appearing once. The chain employs TRBV20-1 and TRBJ2-1; 10 bases map to TRBD2. The TCR sequence derives from a woman aged 30 to 39 with Graves' ophthalmopathy. Sequencing was performed on blood. The CDR3 spells CSAWGLANSGGEQFF. The CDR3 bases are TGCAGTGCTTGGGGACTAGCGAATAGTGGTGGTGAGCAGTTCTTC.